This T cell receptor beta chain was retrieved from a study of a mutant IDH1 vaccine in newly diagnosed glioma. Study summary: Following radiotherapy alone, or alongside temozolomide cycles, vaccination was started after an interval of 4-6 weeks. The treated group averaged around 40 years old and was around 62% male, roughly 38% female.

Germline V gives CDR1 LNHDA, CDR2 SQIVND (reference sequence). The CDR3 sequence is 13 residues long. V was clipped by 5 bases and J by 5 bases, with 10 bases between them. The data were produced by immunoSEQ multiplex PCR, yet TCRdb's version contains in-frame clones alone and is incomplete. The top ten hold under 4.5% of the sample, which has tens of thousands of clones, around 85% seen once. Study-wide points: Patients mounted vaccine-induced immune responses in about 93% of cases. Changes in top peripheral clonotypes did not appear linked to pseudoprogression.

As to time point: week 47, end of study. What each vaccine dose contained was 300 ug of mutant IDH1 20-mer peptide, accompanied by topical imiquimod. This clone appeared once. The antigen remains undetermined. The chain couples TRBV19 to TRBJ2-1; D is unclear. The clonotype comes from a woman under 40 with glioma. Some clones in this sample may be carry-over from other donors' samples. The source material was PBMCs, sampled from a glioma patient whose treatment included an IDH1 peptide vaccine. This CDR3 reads CASSVTANNEQFF. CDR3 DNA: TGTGCCAGTAGTGTGACCGCGAACAATGAGCAGTTCTTC.